This passage covers 21 T cell receptor beta chains from one sample sequenced in a study of blood T cells in healthy people across ages. Next came a second PCR, run for about 6 to 12 cycles, which used a sample-barcoded 5' primer along with a J-beta primer mix. TCRdb processed the 5' RACE reads anew with MiXCR; each CDR3 protein has one entry. This table holds hundreds of thousands of distinct CDR3 sequences, more than 25% found once. The material sequenced was blood. These receptors were obtained from a woman older than 75 in good health.

This clonotype occurred many times. This chain connects TRBV11-2 to TRBJ1-4, with no clear D. CDR1 is SGHAT and CDR2 is FQNNGV in the germline V gene. The ends were cut back, 4 bases at V and 5 bases at J, with 11 bases in the middle. The CDR3 runs to 14 residues. Here the CDR3 DNA reads TGTGCCAGCAGCTCCGCTTCGCCCAATGAAAAACTGTTTTTT. It encodes CASSSASPNEKLFF.

With regard to this clonotype: A read error is possible here, since a much larger clone lies one base away. This chain uses TRBV6-2 or TRBV6-3 with TRBJ2-7; TRBD1 matches 7 bases. Germline assignment: CDR1 MNHEY and CDR2 SVGEGT. The CDR3 is 15 amino acids. V was clipped by 4 bases and J by 7 bases; unmatched bases: 13. CDR3 bases: TGTGCCAGCAGTTGGGGACAGTACCTCTACAATGAGCAGTACTTC. This translates into CASSWGQYLYNEQYF.

This clonotype was counted many times. CDR3 in amino acids: CASSSLAGQLAKNIQYF. CDR3 DNA: TGTGCCAGCAGCAGCCTGGCGGGACAGCTAGCCAAAAACATTCAGTACTTC. The chain employs TRBV7-2 and TRBJ2-4; D may be TRBD1 (7 bases). CDR1 is SGHTA and CDR2 is FQGNSA in the germline V gene. The germline V and J ends were trimmed by 5 bases and 0 bases, with 17 bases remaining between them. The CDR3 is 17 amino acids.

The sample holds many counts of this clonotype. The chain carries TRBV7-2 and TRBJ2-5, with D maybe TRBD2 (6 bases). Germline V CDR1 and CDR2: SGHTA, FQGNSA. The CDR3 sequence is 16 residues long. Deletions cut 4 bases from V and 8 bases from J, with 23 bases between. The CDR3, as DNA: TGTGCCAGCAGCTCCGCCGGGACTGCGAGCCCGTCCACCCAGTACTTC. Its translation: CASSSAGTASPSTQYF.

The rearrangement joins TRBV20-1 to TRBJ2-5; D is perhaps TRBD2 (7 bases). CDR3 length: 15 amino acids. The V end was cut by 7 bases, the J end by 1 base, with 19 bases between. CDR1 and CDR2 from the germline V gene are DFQATT and SNEGSKA (reference sequence). The CDR3 loop reads CSVPPMGGLQETQYF. The CDR3 coding sequence is TGCAGTGTCCCTCCCATGGGGGGGCTCCAAGAGACCCAGTACTTC.

The V gene is TRBV7-2, the J gene TRBJ1-1, with unresolved D. The CDR3 is made up of 13 amino acids. Trimming pared 5 bases from V and 1 base from J, leaving 8 bases between. From germline, CDR1 is SGHTA and CDR2 FQGNSA. The CDR3: CASSHWGNTEAFF. Written as DNA, the CDR3 is TGTGCCAGCAGCCACTGGGGGAACACTGAAGCTTTCTTT.

Ten or more counts support this clonotype. The V gene is TRBV4-1, the J gene TRBJ2-3, with D perhaps being TRBD1 or TRBD2 (5 bases each). The CDR3 consists of 18 residues. The V and J ends lost 0 bases and 5 bases respectively, with 21 bases between them. The germline V gene has CDR1 MGHRA and CDR2 YSYEKL. The CDR3 reads CASSQDEAPQGARDTQYF. Written as DNA, the CDR3 is TGCGCCAGCAGCCAAGATGAGGCGCCGCAGGGAGCACGAGATACGCAGTATTTT.

A remark on this clonotype: A junction boundary mismatches the germline segment, possibly from a read error. The chain links TRBV12-3 or TRBV12-4 to TRBJ2-3; tentatively, D is TRBD2 (5 bases). The CDR3 length is 15 residues. CDR3 protein: CASSFRRVGTDAQYF. The CDR3 DNA reads as TGTGCCAGCAGTTTTAGGCGGGTCGGCACAGATGCGCAGTATTTT.

This clonotype was counted ten times or more. A junction end diverges from the germline sequence, so it may reflect a read error. The rearrangement links TRBV7-2 to TRBJ2-1; 8 bases align to TRBD1. From germline, CDR1 is SGHTA and CDR2 FQGNSA. This CDR3 contains 15 residues. For the CDR3, the DNA is TGTGCCAGCAGCATGACAGGGGCCTCCTCCAATGAGCAGTTCTTC. It yields the protein CASSMTGASSNEQFF.

This clonotype was seen a few times. This may be a read error, as it is one base from a much larger clone. This chain joins TRBV20-1 and TRBJ2-1, with D perhaps TRBD1 (6 bases). This CDR3 comprises 15 residues. V was shortened by 2 bases and J by 9 bases, with 20 bases between the two germline ends. Germline assignment: CDR1 DFQATT and CDR2 SNEGSKA (reference sequence). CDR3 residues: CSARQGRRGPGEQFF. DNA of the CDR3: TGCAGTGCTAGACAGGGGCGCAGGGGCCCCGGTGAGCAGTTCTTC.

Many counts were recorded for this clonotype. The chain uses TRBV11-2 and TRBJ2-1, with D possibly being TRBD1 or TRBD2 (5 bases each). Germline V gene sequence: CDR1 SGHAT, CDR2 FQNNGV. The length of the CDR3 is 18 residues. V shed 5 bases and J shed 4 bases, with 24 bases lying between them. Written as DNA, the CDR3 is TGTGCCAGCAGCGGACACGGGGTCGGGACGGGGCCATACAATGAGCAGTTCTTC. Its translation: CASSGHGVGTGPYNEQFF.

This clonotype was counted ten times or more. This chain connects TRBV27 to TRBJ2-3; unclear D gene. This CDR3 region has 14 residues. V was pared by 2 bases and J by 3 bases, with 9 bases between. Germline V lookup: CDR1 MNHEY, CDR2 SMNVEV (reference sequence). CDR3 loop: CASSLGFATDTQYF. For the CDR3, the DNA is TGTGCCAGCAGTTTAGGCTTCGCTACAGATACGCAGTATTTT.

This clonotype was detected ten times or more. V gene TRBV20-1 combines with J gene TRBJ1-6, with 7 bases that match TRBD1. Losses at the gene ends were 5 bases for V and 3 bases for J; bases not matched to a gene: 7. CDR1 and CDR2 (germline): DFQATT, SNEGSKA (reference sequence). The CDR3 consists of 15 residues. The CDR3 DNA follows: TGCAGTGCTCGCGGGAGGGGGCTCTATAATTCACCCCTCCACTTT. Translated: CSARGRGLYNSPLHF.

The chain is built from TRBV5-6 and TRBJ2-2, with a possible D match to TRBD1 (5 bases). The V end lost 3 bases, the J end lost 0 bases, and 12 bases lay between the germline ends. The CDR3 loop spans 16 amino acids. The germline V gene has CDR1 SGHDT and CDR2 YYEEEE. Written as DNA, the CDR3 is TGTGCCAGCAGCTGGATGCAGGGTTCGAACACCGGGGAGCTGTTTTTT. Translated, it gives CASSWMQGSNTGELFF.

This clonotype was seen just once. A much more abundant neighbour one base away suggests this may be a read error. The chain employs TRBV20-1 and TRBJ2-5; D gene uncertain. The length of the CDR3 is 12 residues. V was pared by 5 bases and J by 11 bases, with 18 bases between. In germline, CDR1 is DFQATT, CDR2 SNEGSKA (reference sequence). The CDR3 sequence is CSAPEFKNEQYF. Written as DNA, the CDR3 is TGCAGTGCTCCGGAGTTTAAGAATGAGCAGTACTTC.

This clonotype was observed a handful of times. The V gene is TRBV9, the J gene TRBJ2-7; TRBD1 matches at 10 bases. Germline CDR1 reads SGDLS; CDR2 reads YYNGEE. Losses at the gene ends were 3 bases for V and 3 bases for J; bases not matched to a gene: 6. The CDR3 loop spans 15 amino acids. The CDR3 here is CASSDRDRGGYEQYF. The CDR3 coding sequence is TGTGCCAGCAGCGACCGGGACAGGGGCGGCTACGAGCAGTACTTC.

This clonotype appeared a few times. The chain couples TRBV6-1 to TRBJ2-3; D assignment may be TRBD1 or TRBD2 (6 bases each). V lost 5 bases and J 3 bases, leaving 24 bases between the germline ends. The CDR3 totals 18 residues. The V gene's germline CDR1 is MNHNS and CDR2 SASEGT. CDR3 loop: CASSLSRGGGPRTDTQYF. CDR3 coding DNA: TGTGCCAGCAGTCTCTCCCGGGGTGGGGGGCCTAGGACAGATACGCAGTATTTT.

As regards this clonotype: A clone one base away is much larger, so this may be a read error. V is TRBV5-1 and J is TRBJ2-5; 7 nucleotides agree with TRBD1. The J call may be in error: the DNA end matches TRBJ2-7 better. This CDR3 region has 15 residues. The germline V gene has CDR1 SGHRS and CDR2 YFSETQ. The CDR3 is CASSLGKGAMDEQYF. The CDR3 DNA is TGCGCCAGCAGCTTAGGAAAGGGGGCGATGGACGAGCAGTACTTC.

There are a few counts of this clonotype. The chain is built from TRBV12-3 or TRBV12-4 and TRBJ2-2; D is possibly TRBD2 (5 bases). The germline V and J ends were trimmed by 6 bases and 6 bases, with 11 bases remaining between them. The CDR3 runs 13 residues. The CDR3, as DNA: TGTGCCAGCAGGGCTGGGGAGCCCGGGGAGCTGTTTTTT. This encodes CASRAGEPGELFF.

V is TRBV12-3 or TRBV12-4 and J is TRBJ2-3; D gene ambiguous. The V and J ends lost 5 bases and 3 bases respectively, with 9 bases between them. This CDR3 region has 13 residues. CDR3: CASSSVGTDTQYF. The DNA of the CDR3 is TGTGCCAGCAGTAGCGTGGGAACAGATACGCAGTATTTT.

In the case of this clonotype: A much more abundant neighbour one base away suggests this may be a read error. In nucleotides, the CDR3 is TGTGCCAGCAGTATAAGCGGCAGGGAGTATGGCTACACCTTC. Amino acid sequence: CASSISGREYGYTF. This chain connects TRBV12-3 or TRBV12-4 to TRBJ1-2; the D gene is possibly TRBD1 (5 bases). The V end was cut by 5 bases, the J end by 5 bases, with 15 bases between. The length of the CDR3 is 14 residues.